This T cell receptor (beta chain) was found in a study of T cells in tuberculosis (dated 2018 in TCRdb). Notes on the research overall: To characterize T cells specific for the mycobacterial lipid antigen glucose monomycolate (GMM), the study used CD1B tetramers together with high-throughput TCR immunosequencing.

This clone was detected only once. Qualities for individual bases were not recorded, and no much larger clone is one base off. Thawed, overnight-rested PBMC were stained with GMM-loaded CD1B tetramer, a Live/Dead dye and anti-CD3, then sorted on a FACS Aria II. C32 glucose monomycolate purified from Rhodococcus equi was loaded onto CD1B tetramers. Before cryopreservation, the PBMC used for tetramer sorting had been depleted of CD14-expressing monocytes for a separate study. From each donor, some 100,000 tetramer-negative cells were sorted and were analyzed alongside the tetramer-positive cells. Antigen-specific T cells were sorted from several healthy South African adults using GMM-loaded CD1B tetramers. Broad study findings and their caveats: T cells that bind the CD1B-GMM tetramer with low affinity may have been missed by the stringent sort gate.

Because TCR-alpha and TCR-beta chains were sequenced unpaired, no chain pairing information was available. TCR libraries were generated with the immunoSEQ multiplex PCR assay, using TCR-beta and/or TCR-alpha/delta assays for each sample. The Illumina high-throughput platform was used to sequence the amplified TCR libraries. The study's own analysis went as follows. Clustering and dimensionality reduction relied on pairwise TCRdist distances among GMM-specific receptors from T cells that were either sorted ex vivo or expanded in vitro. Sequence motifs defined by gene usage and CDR3 content were checked for enrichment by comparing tetramer-positive and tetramer-negative populations. This is the immuneACCESS table as TCRdb keeps it, with only in-frame sequences that have V and J called. A part of the clones is gone; compared with another copy, unresolved V genes explain less than half, and the rest is unexplained. The D gene and trimming were derived from the DNA, and the V and J assignments and clone size from that table. This sample lists approximately 88,000 clones; about nine tenths were detected once. 1.5% to 2% of the sample lies in the top ten.

The sample consisted of CD1b-GMM tetramer-negative cells sorted from PBMCs. What this sample's cell subset or site label stands for: T cells not binding CD1B-GMM tetramer, sorted from same donor. This TCR was recovered from an adult woman with latent tuberculosis.

The CDR3 corresponds to CASSDMGWGGTDTQYF. At the DNA level, the sequence is TGTGCCAGCAGTGATATGGGTTGGGGGGGCACAGATACGCAGTATTTT. The sequence joins TRBV6-1 to TRBJ2-3; tentative D gene TRBD2, with 6 bases matching. The CDR3 goes from the cysteine to the phenylalanine over 16 residues. The read is trimmed to its CDR3 DNA, 48 bases read in frame from base 1. V is shortened by 3 bases, J by 1 base, and the region joining them spans 14 bases. Sequences MNHNS (CDR1) and SASEGT (CDR2) are obtained from the germline V gene.